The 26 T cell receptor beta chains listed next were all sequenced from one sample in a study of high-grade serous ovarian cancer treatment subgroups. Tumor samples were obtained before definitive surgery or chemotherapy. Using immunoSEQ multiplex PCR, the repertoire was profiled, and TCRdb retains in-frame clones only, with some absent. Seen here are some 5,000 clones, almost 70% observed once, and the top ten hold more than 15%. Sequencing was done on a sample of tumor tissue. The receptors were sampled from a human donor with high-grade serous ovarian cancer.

In DNA form, the CDR3 reads TGTGCCACCAGCAGAGGCGAGCGGGGGATAAGCACAGATACGCAGTATTTT. Translation gives CATSRGERGISTDTQYF. This sequence joins TRBV15 and TRBJ2-3; TRBD2 matches 8 bases. This CDR3 comprises 17 residues. The trim removed 1 base at V and 0 bases at J, leaving 6 bases unmatched. The germline gives CDR1 LNHNV, CDR2 YYDKDF (reference sequence).

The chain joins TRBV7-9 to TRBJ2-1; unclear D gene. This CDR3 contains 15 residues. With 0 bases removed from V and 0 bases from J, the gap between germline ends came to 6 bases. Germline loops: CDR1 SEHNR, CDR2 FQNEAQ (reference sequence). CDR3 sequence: CASSLARSSYNEQFF. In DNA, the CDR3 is TGTGCCAGCAGCTTAGCCAGGAGCTCCTACAATGAGCAGTTCTTC.

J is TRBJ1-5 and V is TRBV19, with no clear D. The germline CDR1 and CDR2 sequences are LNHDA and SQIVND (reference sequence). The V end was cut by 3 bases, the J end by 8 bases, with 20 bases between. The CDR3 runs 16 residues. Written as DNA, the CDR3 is TGTGCCAGTAGTATTGGGGTCAGTTTTTTTGGGGAGCCCCAGCATTTT. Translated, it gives CASSIGVSFFGEPQHF.

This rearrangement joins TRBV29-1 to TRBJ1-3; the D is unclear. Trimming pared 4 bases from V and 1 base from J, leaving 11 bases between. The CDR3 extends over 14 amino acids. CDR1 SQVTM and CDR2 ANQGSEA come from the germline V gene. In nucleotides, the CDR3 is TGCAGCGTTGTGGAGCCTGTTTCTGGAAACACCATATATTTT. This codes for CSVVEPVSGNTIYF.

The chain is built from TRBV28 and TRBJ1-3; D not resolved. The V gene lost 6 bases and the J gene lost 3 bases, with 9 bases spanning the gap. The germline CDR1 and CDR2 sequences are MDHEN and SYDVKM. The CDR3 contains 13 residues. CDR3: CASRSAFGNTIYF. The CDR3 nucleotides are TGTGCCAGCAGGTCGGCATTTGGAAACACCATATATTTT.

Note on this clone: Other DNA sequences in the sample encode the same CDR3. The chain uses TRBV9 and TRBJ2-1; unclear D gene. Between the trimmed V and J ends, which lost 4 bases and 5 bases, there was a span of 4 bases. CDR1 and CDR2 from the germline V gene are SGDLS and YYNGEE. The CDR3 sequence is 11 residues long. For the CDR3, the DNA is TGTGCCAGCAGCTTGGACAATGAGCAGTTCTTC. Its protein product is CASSLDNEQFF. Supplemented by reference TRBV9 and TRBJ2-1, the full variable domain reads DSGVTQTPKHLITATGQRVTLRCSPRSGDLSVYWYQQSLDQGLQFLIQYYNGEERAKGNILERFSAQQFPDLHSELNLSSLELGDSALYFCASSLDNEQFFGPGTRLTVL.

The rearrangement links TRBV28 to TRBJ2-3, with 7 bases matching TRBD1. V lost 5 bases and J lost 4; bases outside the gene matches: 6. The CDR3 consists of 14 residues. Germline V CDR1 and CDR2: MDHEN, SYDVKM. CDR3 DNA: TGTGCCAGCAGTCGCCCAGGGGGACCAGATACGCAGTATTTT. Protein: CASSRPGGPDTQYF.

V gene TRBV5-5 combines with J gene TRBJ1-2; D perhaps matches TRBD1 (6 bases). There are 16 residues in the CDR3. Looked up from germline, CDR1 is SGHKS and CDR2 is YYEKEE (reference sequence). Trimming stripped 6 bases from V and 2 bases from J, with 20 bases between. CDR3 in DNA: TGTGCCAGCACCTCACTACAGGGAGGGAGGAACTATGGCTACACCTTC. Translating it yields CASTSLQGGRNYGYTF.

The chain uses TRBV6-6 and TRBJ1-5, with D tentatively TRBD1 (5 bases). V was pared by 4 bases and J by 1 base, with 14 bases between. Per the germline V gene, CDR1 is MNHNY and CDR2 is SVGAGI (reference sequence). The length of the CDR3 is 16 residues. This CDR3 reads CASSSGIGVSNQPQHF. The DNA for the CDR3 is TGTGCCAGCAGTTCGGGGATAGGGGTGAGCAATCAGCCCCAGCATTTT.

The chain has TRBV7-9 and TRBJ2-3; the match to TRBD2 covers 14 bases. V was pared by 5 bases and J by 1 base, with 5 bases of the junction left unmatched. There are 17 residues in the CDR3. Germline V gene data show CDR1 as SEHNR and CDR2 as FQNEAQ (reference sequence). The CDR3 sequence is CASSPGLAGARTDTQYF. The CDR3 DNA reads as TGTGCCAGCAGCCCGGGACTAGCGGGGGCCCGCACAGATACGCAGTATTTT. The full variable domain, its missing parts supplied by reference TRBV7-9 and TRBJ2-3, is DTGVSQNPRHKITKRGQNVTFRCDPISEHNRLYWYRQTLGQGPEFLTYFQNEAQLEKSRLLSDRFSAERPKGSFSTLEIQRTEQGDSAMYLCASSPGLAGARTDTQYFGPGTRLTVL.

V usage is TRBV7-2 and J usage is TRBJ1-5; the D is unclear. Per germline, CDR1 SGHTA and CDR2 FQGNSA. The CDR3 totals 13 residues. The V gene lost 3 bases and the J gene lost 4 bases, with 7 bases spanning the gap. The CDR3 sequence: CASSLDGNQPQHF. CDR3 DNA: TGTGCCAGCAGCTTGGACGGGAATCAGCCCCAGCATTTT.

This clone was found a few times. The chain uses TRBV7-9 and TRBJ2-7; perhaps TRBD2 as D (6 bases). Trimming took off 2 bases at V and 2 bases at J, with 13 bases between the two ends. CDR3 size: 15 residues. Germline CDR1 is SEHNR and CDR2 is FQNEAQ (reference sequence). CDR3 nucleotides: TGTGCCAGCAGCTTATACGGGGGTGATACCTACGAGCAGTACTTC. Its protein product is CASSLYGGDTYEQYF.

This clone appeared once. The CDR3 loop is CASSADGLSGYTF. DNA for the CDR3: TGTGCCAGCAGCGCGGACGGCCTAAGTGGCTACACCTTC. V usage is TRBV7-2 and J usage is TRBJ1-2; no reliable D call. The germline V and J ends were trimmed by 5 bases and 7 bases, with 14 bases remaining between them. Germline V gene sequence: CDR1 SGHTA, CDR2 FQGNSA. This CDR3 comprises 13 residues.

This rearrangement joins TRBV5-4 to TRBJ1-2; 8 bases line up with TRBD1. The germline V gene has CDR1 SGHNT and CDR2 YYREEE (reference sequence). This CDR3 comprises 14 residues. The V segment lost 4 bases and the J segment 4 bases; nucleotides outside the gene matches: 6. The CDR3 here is CASSPDRVIYGYTF. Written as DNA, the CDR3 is TGTGCCAGCAGCCCGGACAGGGTCATCTATGGCTACACCTTC.

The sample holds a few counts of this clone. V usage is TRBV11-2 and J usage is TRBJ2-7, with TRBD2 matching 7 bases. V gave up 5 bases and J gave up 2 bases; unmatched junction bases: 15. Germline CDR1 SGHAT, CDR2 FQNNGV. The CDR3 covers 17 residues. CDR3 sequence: CASSPASGGDRAYEQYV. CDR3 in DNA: TGTGCCAGCAGCCCGGCGTCTGGGGGGGACCGAGCCTACGAGCAGTACGTC.

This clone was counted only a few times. CDR3: CASSQRDGNTIYF. The CDR3 DNA reads TGTGCCAGCAGCCAGCGGGACGGAAACACCATATATTTT. This chain links TRBV6-5 with TRBJ1-3; tentative D call: TRBD1 (5 bases). V lost 6 bases, J lost 4 bases, and 10 bases lay in between. The germline CDR1 and CDR2 sequences are MNHEY and SVGAGI. CDR3 length: 13 residues.

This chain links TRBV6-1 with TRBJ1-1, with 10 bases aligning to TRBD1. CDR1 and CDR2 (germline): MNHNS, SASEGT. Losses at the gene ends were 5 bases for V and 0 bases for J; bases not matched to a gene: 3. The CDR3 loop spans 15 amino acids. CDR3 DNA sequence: TGTGCCAGCAGTTTTGGGACAGGGGTGAACACTGAAGCTTTCTTT. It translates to CASSFGTGVNTEAFF.

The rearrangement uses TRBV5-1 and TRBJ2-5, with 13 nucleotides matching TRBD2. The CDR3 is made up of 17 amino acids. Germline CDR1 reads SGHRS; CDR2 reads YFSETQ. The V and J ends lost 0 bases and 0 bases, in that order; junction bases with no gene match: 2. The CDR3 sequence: CASSLGLAGGNQETQYF. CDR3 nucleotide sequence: TGCGCCAGCAGCTTGGGACTAGCGGGGGGAAACCAAGAGACCCAGTACTTC. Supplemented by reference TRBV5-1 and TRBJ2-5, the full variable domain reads KAGVTQTPRYLIKTRGQQVTLSCSPISGHRSVSWYQQTPGQGLQFLFEYFSETQRNKGNFPGRFSGRQFSNSRSEMNVSTLELGDSALYLCASSLGLAGGNQETQYFGPGTRLLVL.

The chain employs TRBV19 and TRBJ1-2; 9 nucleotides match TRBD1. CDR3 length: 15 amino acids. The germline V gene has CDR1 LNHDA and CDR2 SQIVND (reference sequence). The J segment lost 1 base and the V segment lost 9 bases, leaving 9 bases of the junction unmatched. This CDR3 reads CASIPGTGNNYGYTF. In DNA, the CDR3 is TGTGCCAGCATCCCCGGGACAGGGAATAACTATGGCTACACCTTC.

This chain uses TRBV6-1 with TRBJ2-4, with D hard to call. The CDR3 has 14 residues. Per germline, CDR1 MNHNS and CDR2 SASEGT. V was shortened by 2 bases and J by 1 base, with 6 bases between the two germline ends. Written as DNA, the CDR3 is TGTGCCAGCAGTGAATCCGGGGCCAAAAACATTCAGTACTTC. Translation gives CASSESGAKNIQYF.

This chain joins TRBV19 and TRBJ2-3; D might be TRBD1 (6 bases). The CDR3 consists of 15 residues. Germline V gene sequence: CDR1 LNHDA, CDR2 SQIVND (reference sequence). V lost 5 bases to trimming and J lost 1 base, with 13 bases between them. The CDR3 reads CASSAYRAGTDTQYF. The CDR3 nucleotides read TGTGCCAGTAGTGCTTACAGGGCAGGCACAGATACGCAGTATTTT.

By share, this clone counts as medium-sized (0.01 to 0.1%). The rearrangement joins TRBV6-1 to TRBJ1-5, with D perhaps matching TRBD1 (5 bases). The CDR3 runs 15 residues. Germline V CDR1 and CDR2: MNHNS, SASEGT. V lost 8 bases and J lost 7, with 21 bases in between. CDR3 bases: TGTGCCAGCCTGAAAGAAGGGGCGCGGGGACAGCCCCAGCATTTT. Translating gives CASLKEGARGQPQHF.

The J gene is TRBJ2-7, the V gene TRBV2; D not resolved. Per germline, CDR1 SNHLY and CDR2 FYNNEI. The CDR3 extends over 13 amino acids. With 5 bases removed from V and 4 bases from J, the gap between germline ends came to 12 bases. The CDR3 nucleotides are TGTGCCAGCAGTCCGGAAACCCTATACGAGCAGTACGTC. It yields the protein CASSPETLYEQYV.

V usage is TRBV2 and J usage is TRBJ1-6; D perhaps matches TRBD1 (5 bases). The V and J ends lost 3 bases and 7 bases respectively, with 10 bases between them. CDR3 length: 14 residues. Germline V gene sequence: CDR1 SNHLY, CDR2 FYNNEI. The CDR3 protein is CASSEQGGNSPLHF. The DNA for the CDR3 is TGTGCCAGCAGTGAGCAGGGTGGGAATTCACCCCTCCACTTT.

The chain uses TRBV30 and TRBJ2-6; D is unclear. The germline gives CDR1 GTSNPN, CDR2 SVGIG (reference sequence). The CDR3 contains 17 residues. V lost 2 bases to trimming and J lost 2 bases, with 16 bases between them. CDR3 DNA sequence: TGTGCCTGGAGTCCCCTCGAGAGGTTCACTGGGGCCAACGTCCTGACTTTC. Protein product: CAWSPLERFTGANVLTF.

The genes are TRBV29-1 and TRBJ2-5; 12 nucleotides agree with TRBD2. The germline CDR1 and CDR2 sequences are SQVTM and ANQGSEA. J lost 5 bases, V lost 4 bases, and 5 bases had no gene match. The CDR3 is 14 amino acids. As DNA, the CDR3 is TGCAGCGTTGGACTAGCGGGGGTTGGGGAGACCCAGTACTTC. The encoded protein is CSVGLAGVGETQYF.